What follows are 32 T cell receptor beta chains derived from one specimen sequenced in a study of molecular identifiers for immune sequencing clone quantification. TCRdb fed the PCR reads into MiXCR, producing one record per CDR3 protein. The sample has some 650,000 distinct CDR3 sequences, around 20% seen once. The sequenced material came from naive CD8+ T cells from blood, with Jurkat cell RNA spiked in. Described subset: FACS-sorted CD8+CD4-CCR7+CD45RA+ naive T cells. The source of these receptors is a human donor in good health. Some libraries in this study had Jurkat cell RNA spiked in.

A single count supports this clonotype. A much larger clone lies a single base off, so this may be a read error. The chain joins TRBV18 to TRBJ2-3; D is undetermined. CDR1 KGHSH and CDR2 LQKENI come from the germline V gene. The length of the CDR3 is 13 residues. CDR3 loop: CAGSPEYLDTQYF. CDR3 nucleotides: TGTGCCGGCTCCCCGGAATATCTAGATACGCAGTATTTT.

At least ten counts were recorded for this clonotype. V usage is TRBV19 and J usage is TRBJ1-5; D not resolved. Germline V gives CDR1 LNHDA, CDR2 SQIVND (reference sequence). CDR3 length equals 13 residues. Trimming cost V 9 bases and J 7 bases, with 16 bases left between them. The CDR3 coding sequence is TGTGCCAGCCAGGACGGCCCCCGGCAGCCCCAGCATTTT. Amino acids: CASQDGPRQPQHF.

This clonotype was seen ten or more times. This chain connects TRBV20-1 to TRBJ2-7; weak D call: TRBD1 (6 bases). Trimming took off 0 bases at V and 0 bases at J, with 12 bases between the two ends. In germline, CDR1 is DFQATT, CDR2 SNEGSKA (reference sequence). CDR3 length equals 15 residues. DNA for the CDR3: TGCAGTGCTAGAGATATTGGGACAAACTCCTACGAGCAGTACTTC. This sequence encodes CSARDIGTNSYEQYF.

This clonotype has just a few counts. The CDR3 region has the DNA TGTGCCAGCAGCGAAATACCCGGGACAGACTATGGCTACACCTTC. Protein: CASSEIPGTDYGYTF. V gene TRBV14 combines with J gene TRBJ1-2; 7 nucleotides match TRBD1. V lost 5 bases to trimming and J lost 3 bases; unmatched junction nucleotides: 9. The CDR3 has 15 amino acids. Germline CDR1 SGHDN, CDR2 FVKESK.

This clonotype occurred many times. The V gene is TRBV3-1, the J gene TRBJ2-7; D is unclear. Germline-derived CDR1 and CDR2 are LGHDT and YNNKEL (reference sequence). The CDR3 has 15 residues. V lost 0 bases to trimming and J lost 2 bases, with 11 bases between them. In DNA, the CDR3 is TGTGCCAGCAGCCAAGATTGGGGTGGGGCCTACGAGCAGTACTTC. Translation: CASSQDWGGAYEQYF.

About this clonotype itself: Since no conserved phenylalanine or tryptophan closes the CDR3, a read error is the likely cause. This chain uses TRBV6-2 or TRBV6-3 with TRBJ1-1; D not resolved. Per germline, CDR1 MNHEY and CDR2 SVGEGT. CDR3 size: 16 residues. Trimming left V 7 bases short and J 3 bases short, with 21 bases between. This CDR3 is CASKVTGLGGYTEAFL. The DNA for the CDR3 is TGTGCCAGCAAAGTTACGGGGTTAGGAGGATACACTGAAGCTTTCTTA.

This clonotype was detected many times. The rearrangement joins TRBV6-5 to TRBJ2-7, with D perhaps matching TRBD1 (6 bases). V lost 2 bases, J lost 6 bases, and 17 bases lay in between. CDR3 length equals 15 residues. In germline, CDR1 is MNHEY, CDR2 SVGAGI. The chain's CDR3 is CASSYGTGTPPEQYF. The CDR3 coding sequence is TGTGCCAGCAGTTACGGGACCGGGACACCACCCGAGCAGTACTTC.

The chain recombines TRBV5-6 with TRBJ1-5, with D hard to call. V lost 0 bases and J 5 bases, leaving 9 bases between the germline ends. There are 14 residues in the CDR3. Per germline, CDR1 SGHDT and CDR2 YYEEEE. The CDR3 reads CASSLVGVDQPQHF. DNA for the CDR3: TGTGCCAGCAGCTTGGTCGGAGTCGATCAGCCCCAGCATTTT.

The chain couples TRBV21-1 to TRBJ2-4; the table names TRBD2, a call not compared with the DNA. TRBV21-1 represents a pseudogene. The CDR3 covers 21 residues. CDR3 residues: CASIQRGGGVAGGPAKNIQYF. For the CDR3, the DNA is TGTGCCAGCATCCAACGAGGGGGGGGTGTAGCGGGGGGGCCGGCCAAAAACATTCAGTACTTC.

This clonotype was seen many times. V is TRBV12-3 or TRBV12-4 and J is TRBJ1-3, with TRBD1 matching 9 bases. The CDR3 is made up of 14 amino acids. J was trimmed by 4 bases and V by 5 bases; bases with no gene match: 3. This CDR3 is CASSPGQGGNTIYF. CDR3 coding DNA: TGTGCCAGCAGTCCAGGACAGGGGGGAAACACCATATATTTT.

This clonotype was picked up many times. The chain links TRBV19 to TRBJ2-4, with D maybe TRBD2 (7 bases). The V gene's germline CDR1 is LNHDA and CDR2 SQIVND (reference sequence). The CDR3 length is 16 residues. V was shortened by 2 bases and J by 0 bases, with 11 bases between the two germline ends. The CDR3 here is CASSISGGLAKNIQYF. The CDR3 nucleotides are TGTGCCAGTAGTATATCCGGGGGGCTAGCCAAAAACATTCAGTACTTC.

This clonotype turned up a few times. This chain joins TRBV27 and TRBJ2-3; the match to TRBD2 covers 13 bases. CDR1 and CDR2 from the germline V gene are MNHEY and SMNVEV (reference sequence). This CDR3 comprises 18 residues. V was clipped by 5 bases and J by 7 bases; unmatched bases: 15. CDR3 DNA: TGTGCCAGCAGTCCCCCGGGACTAGCGGGAAGGAGGGAGTATACGCAGTATTTT. Its protein product is CASSPPGLAGRREYTQYF.

This clonotype was recorded only once. The conserved phenylalanine or tryptophan is not found at the CDR3 terminus, so this likely reflects a read error. V gene TRBV27 combines with J gene TRBJ1-1, with TRBD1 matching over 10 bases. This CDR3 is built from 15 residues. Trimming cost V 5 bases and J 8 bases; bases outside gene matches: 11. In germline, CDR1 is MNHEY, CDR2 SMNVEV (reference sequence). CDR3 nucleotides: TGTGCCAGCAGTCAAAGACAGGGGGCGAGTACCGAAGCTTTCTGT. Residues: CASSQRQGASTEAFC.

There are many counts of this clonotype. CDR3 in amino acids: CSARRQGEVLETQYF. CDR3 bases: TGCAGTGCTAGGAGACAGGGGGAGGTTTTGGAGACCCAGTACTTC. This sequence joins TRBV20-1 and TRBJ2-5, with 9 bases lining up with TRBD1. CDR1 is DFQATT and CDR2 is SNEGSKA in the germline V gene (reference sequence). The junction had 10 bases not matched to a gene; V was cut back by 3 bases and J by 5 bases. The CDR3 contains 15 residues.

A word on this clonotype: Mismatch with germline at one junction end may stem from a read error. The rearrangement links TRBV19 to TRBJ2-1; D may be TRBD1 (5 bases). Germline V CDR1 and CDR2: LNHDA, SQIVND (reference sequence). The CDR3 is made up of 13 amino acids. CDR3 DNA sequence: TGTGCCAGTAGTATTGCAGGGTACAGTGAGCAGTTCTTC. The encoded protein is CASSIAGYSEQFF.

There are many counts of this clonotype. V usage is TRBV28 and J usage is TRBJ2-3; 12 bases agree with TRBD2. There are 17 residues in the CDR3. Per germline, CDR1 MDHEN and CDR2 SYDVKM. Trimming removed 5 bases from V and 3 bases from J; junction bases left unmatched: 9. The CDR3 region is CASSHTGTSGPTDTQYF. Written as DNA, the CDR3 is TGTGCCAGCAGTCACACAGGGACTAGCGGGCCGACAGATACGCAGTATTTT.

This clonotype was counted many times. The chain employs TRBV19 and TRBJ2-2, with unresolved D. The CDR3 extends over 16 amino acids. The germline CDR1 and CDR2 sequences are LNHDA and SQIVND (reference sequence). The V and J ends lost 3 bases and 6 bases respectively, with 17 bases between them. The CDR3 is CASSISGRMPSGELFF. CDR3 DNA sequence: TGTGCCAGTAGTATTTCGGGCCGTATGCCATCCGGGGAGCTGTTTTTT. Drawing the rest from reference TRBV19 and TRBJ2-2, the complete variable domain is DGGITQSPKYLFRKEGQNVTLSCEQNLNHDAMYWYRQDPGQGLRLIYYSQIVNDFQKGDIAEGYSVSREKKESFPLTVTSAQKNPTAFYLCASSISGRMPSGELFFGEGSRLTVL.

This clonotype showed up just a few times. The chain is built from TRBV7-9 and TRBJ1-3; D gene uncertain. Germline V CDR1 and CDR2: SEHNR, FQNEAQ (reference sequence). Trimming took off 3 bases at V and 0 bases at J, with 12 bases between the two ends. The CDR3 totals 16 residues. The CDR3 spells CASSLALMNSGNTIYF. The CDR3 nucleotides read TGTGCCAGCAGCTTGGCCCTCATGAACTCTGGAAACACCATATATTTT.

The sample holds many counts of this clonotype. V and J are TRBV30 and TRBJ1-1; D is uncertain. This CDR3 comprises 13 residues. Germline V gives CDR1 GTSNPN, CDR2 SVGIG (reference sequence). V was cut by 1 base and J by 2 bases, with 8 bases left in between. The CDR3 sequence: CAWSGQRNTEAFF. The CDR3 DNA sequence: TGTGCCTGGAGTGGGCAGCGTAACACTGAAGCTTTCTTT.

This clonotype has ten or more counts. The chain has TRBV20-1 and TRBJ2-7; possibly TRBD1 for D (6 bases). The CDR3 consists of 14 residues. V lost 3 bases and J lost 5, with 17 bases in between. Looked up from germline, CDR1 is DFQATT and CDR2 is SNEGSKA (reference sequence). DNA of the CDR3: TGCAGTGCTAGGGGGACCGGGACAAGGGACGAGCAGTACTTC. It translates to CSARGTGTRDEQYF.

This clonotype has at least ten counts. V usage is TRBV19 and J usage is TRBJ2-5; D perhaps matches TRBD1 (5 bases). V lost 3 bases and J lost 5, with 10 bases in between. The germline V gene has CDR1 LNHDA and CDR2 SQIVND (reference sequence). The length of the CDR3 is 13 residues. The CDR3 protein is CASSISGMETQYF. In DNA form, the CDR3 reads TGTGCCAGTAGTATCTCAGGGATGGAGACCCAGTACTTC.

This clonotype was seen repeatedly, ten times or more. V usage is TRBV2 and J usage is TRBJ2-2; the match to TRBD1 covers 7 bases. The CDR3 spans 16 residues. Germline loops: CDR1 SNHLY, CDR2 FYNNEI. V shed 4 bases, J shed 2 bases, and the junction held 7 bases outside the gene matches. The CDR3 coding sequence is TGTGCCAGCAGTGGAGGGACAGAGTTTAACACCGGGGAGCTGTTTTTT. Its protein is CASSGGTEFNTGELFF. Full variable domain (outside the CDR3, taken from reference TRBV2 and TRBJ2-2): EPEVTQTPSHQVTQMGQEVILRCVPISNHLYFYWYRQILGQKVEFLVSFYNNEISEKSEIFDDQFSVERPDGSNFTLKIRSTKLEDSAMYFCASSGGTEFNTGELFFGEGSRLTVL.

This clonotype was picked up one time. It may be a read error: a sequence one base away is much more abundant. The chain combines TRBV6-6 with TRBJ1-1, with 7 positions matching TRBD1. Germline loops: CDR1 MNHNY, CDR2 SVGAGI (reference sequence). The CDR3 length is 14 residues. V shed 2 bases, J shed 10 bases, and the junction held 10 bases outside the gene matches. CDR3 sequence reads: CASSYQTGYAVAFF. The CDR3 bases are TGTGCCAGCAGTTACCAGACAGGGTACGCTGTAGCTTTCTTT.

The rearrangement joins TRBV27 to TRBJ2-3; D is undetermined. CDR3 length: 15 residues. Trimming stripped 8 bases from V and 4 bases from J, with 19 bases between. Germline V gives CDR1 MNHEY, CDR2 SMNVEV (reference sequence). The CDR3: CASGQLLSSSDTQYF. CDR3 in DNA: TGTGCCAGCGGGCAACTTTTGTCGTCTTCAGATACGCAGTATTTT.

In the case of this clonotype: A clone one base away is much larger, so this may be a read error. J is TRBJ2-3 and V is TRBV6-2 or TRBV6-3; D not certain. This CDR3 spans 15 amino acids. Germline CDR1 is MNHEY and CDR2 is SVGEGT. The CDR3 loop reads CVSSSDFMGTDTQYF. CDR3 in DNA: TGTGTCAGCAGTTCTGATTTTATGGGCACAGATACGCAGTATTTT.

In regard to this clonotype: It is likely a read error, because the conserved phenylalanine at the end of the CDR3 is missing. The chain is built from TRBV25-1 and TRBJ2-3; no clear D gene. CDR3 length: 14 amino acids. The germline V and J ends were trimmed by 2 bases and 3 bases, with 9 bases remaining between them. Germline CDR1 reads MGHDK; CDR2 reads SYGVNS. Here the CDR3 reads CASSERGLTDTQYS. CDR3 sequence (DNA): TGTGCCAGCAGTGAAAGAGGCTTGACAGATACGCAGTATTCT.

This clonotype was seen many times. The chain recombines TRBV5-5 with TRBJ2-1; the D gene is possibly TRBD2 (6 bases). The germline CDR1 and CDR2 sequences are SGHKS and YYEKEE (reference sequence). V was cut by 0 bases and J by 10 bases, with 20 bases left in between. This CDR3 has 16 residues. CDR3 DNA: TGTGCCAGCAGCTTGGATCATGCTGGCGCGGGAAGAGAGCAGTTCTTC. Protein: CASSLDHAGAGREQFF.

This clonotype was observed at least ten times. The chain recombines TRBV2 with TRBJ2-5, with D uncertain. Germline V CDR1 and CDR2: SNHLY, FYNNEI. This CDR3 contains 16 residues. The ends were cut back, 3 bases at V and 1 base at J, with 15 bases in the middle. Here the CDR3 reads CASSESLPHFQETQYF. CDR3 nucleotide sequence: TGTGCCAGCAGTGAGTCGTTACCTCACTTCCAAGAGACCCAGTACTTC.

This clonotype was seen a few times. Germline and junction disagree at one end, which may indicate a read error. The chain is built from TRBV6-1 and TRBJ2-5, with TRBD1 as a possible D gene (5 bases). Germline V gene sequence: CDR1 MNHNS, CDR2 SASEGT. CDR3 length equals 12 residues. CDR3 loop: CAGRTFQETQYF. CDR3 DNA: TGTGCCGGCAGGACATTCCAAGAGACCCAGTACTTC.

This clonotype came up a few times. The CDR3 sequence is CASSSLAGGYYNEQFF. CDR3 DNA sequence: TGTGCCAGCAGCTCCCTAGCGGGAGGATACTACAATGAGCAGTTCTTC. The chain carries TRBV7-3 and TRBJ2-1; 11 bases map to TRBD2. The CDR3 extends over 16 amino acids. The trim removed 4 bases at V and 3 bases at J, leaving 5 bases unmatched. Germline V gives CDR1 SGHTA, CDR2 FQGTGA.

This clonotype was picked up many times. The rearrangement links TRBV27 to TRBJ2-3; maybe TRBD1 (5 bases). This CDR3 spans 16 amino acids. Trimming pared 2 bases from V and 4 bases from J, leaving 16 bases between. From germline, CDR1 is MNHEY and CDR2 SMNVEV (reference sequence). The DNA of the CDR3 is TGTGCCAGCAGTTTACAGACAGCCCAGACTCCAGATACGCAGTATTTT. Encoded protein: CASSLQTAQTPDTQYF.

Worth noting for this clonotype: Given a much more abundant clone one base away, this may be a read error. The rearrangement uses TRBV15 and TRBJ2-7; D gene unclear. This CDR3 comprises 13 residues. CDR1 and CDR2 (germline): LNHNV, YYDKDF (reference sequence). The CDR3 nucleotides read TGTGCCACCAGCAGAGACGGAGCCTACGAGCGGTACTTC. This codes for CATSRDGAYERYF.